These 28 T cell receptor beta chains originate from one sample sequenced in a study of beta chain features in type 1 diabetes. Reverse transcribing all isolated RNA meant expressed TCRB transcripts were sequenced. Repertoires were generated with immunoSEQ multiplex PCR, while TCRdb's copy carries only in-frame clones and drops some. The sample lists roughly 40,000 clones; roughly two thirds were seen once. The sequencing input was Tregs from blood. These receptors all stem from a woman aged 30 to 39 in good health.

Of note for this clone: Other DNA sequences from this sample encode an identical CDR3 as well. J is TRBJ1-1 and V is TRBV4-2; D is ambiguous. The CDR3 totals 13 residues. Trimming pared 3 bases from V and 3 bases from J, leaving 8 bases between. From germline, CDR1 is LGHNA and CDR2 YNFKEQ. The CDR3 is CASSQGRDTEAFF. The CDR3 DNA reads as TGTGCCAGCAGCCAGGGGAGGGACACTGAAGCTTTCTTT.

The chain carries TRBV7-2 and TRBJ2-2, with no clear D. The length of the CDR3 is 13 residues. The germline CDR1 and CDR2 sequences are SGHTA and FQGNSA. Trimming left V 6 bases short and J 5 bases short, with 10 bases between. CDR3 nucleotide sequence: TGTGCCAGCAGACCGACAAATACCGGGGAGCTGTTTTTT. This encodes CASRPTNTGELFF.

This clone came up a few times. The rearrangement uses TRBV7-9 and TRBJ2-7; D is undetermined. Germline loops: CDR1 SEHNR, CDR2 FQNEAQ (reference sequence). V gave up 5 bases and J gave up 5 bases, with 4 bases separating them. This CDR3 is built from 10 residues. Here the CDR3 DNA reads TGTGCCAGCAGCCGGGACGAGCAGTACTTC. It translates to CASSRDEQYF.

The V call is TRBV6-1, the J call TRBJ2-5, with D possibly matching TRBD2 (5 bases). The last part of the DNA fits TRBJ2-7 better; the J call may be wrong. The CDR3 is 15 amino acids. Germline CDR1 reads MNHNS; CDR2 reads SASEGT. The CDR3 region has the DNA TGTGCCAGCAATTTGGAGCGGAGAGGCGCCTACGAGCAGTACTTC. Its protein product is CASNLERRGAYEQYF.

The chain carries TRBV11-2 and TRBJ2-1, with 15 bases that match TRBD2. Germline V gene data show CDR1 as SGHAT and CDR2 as FQNNGV. There are 17 residues in the CDR3. V gave up 6 bases and J gave up 0 bases; unmatched junction bases: 3. CDR3 residues: CASRGLAGGPSYNEQFF. Here the CDR3 DNA reads TGTGCCAGCAGGGGACTAGCGGGAGGTCCCTCCTACAATGAGCAGTTCTTC.

The sample holds a few counts of this clone. The chain couples TRBV4-2 to TRBJ1-1; 8 bases align to TRBD1. Per the germline V gene, CDR1 is LGHNA and CDR2 is YNFKEQ. The ends lost 4 bases at V and 5 bases at J; junction bases unmatched: 6. The CDR3 sequence is 14 residues long. The CDR3 DNA follows: TGTGCCAGCAGCCCAGGGGGCAGGGAGACTGAAGCTTTCTTT. The encoded protein is CASSPGGRETEAFF.

V is TRBV15 and J is TRBJ2-1; TRBD2 aligns across 8 bases. J was trimmed by 12 bases and V by 0 bases; bases with no gene match: 7. Germline CDR1 is LNHNV and CDR2 is YYDKDF (reference sequence). The CDR3 has 14 residues. The CDR3 DNA follows: TGTGCCACCAGCAGAGAGGCTAGCGGGTCTGTGCAGTTCTTC. The encoded protein is CATSREASGSVQFF. Together with reference TRBV15 and TRBJ2-1, the CDR3 gives the full variable domain: DAMVIQNPRYQVTQFGKPVTLSCSQTLNHNVMYWYQQKSSQAPKLLFHYYDKDFNNEADTPDNFQSRRPNTSFCFLDIRSPGLGDTAMYLCATSREASGSVQFFGPGTRLTVL.

The chain employs TRBV27 and TRBJ2-5; 9 nucleotides match TRBD2. The tail of the sequence fits TRBJ2-7 better, so the J call may be wrong. The CDR3 runs 19 residues. Germline V gene data show CDR1 as MNHEY and CDR2 as SMNVEV (reference sequence). The CDR3 coding sequence is TGTGCCAGCAGTTTAACCCGCAGGGGGGCGGGAGGGAGCGCCTACGAGCAGTACTTC. This sequence encodes CASSLTRRGAGGSAYEQYF.

This chain joins TRBV2 and TRBJ2-1; 12 bases fit TRBD2. Germline CDR1 is SNHLY and CDR2 is FYNNEI. The V and J ends lost 10 bases and 0 bases, in that order; junction bases with no gene match: 13. The CDR3 runs to 18 residues. CDR3 loop: CATRRTSGAPSSYNEQFF. The CDR3 DNA is TGTGCCACCCGAAGGACTAGCGGGGCCCCGAGCTCCTACAATGAGCAGTTCTTC.

V gene TRBV9 combines with J gene TRBJ2-5, with 9 bases lining up with TRBD2. Germline V gene data show CDR1 as SGDLS and CDR2 as YYNGEE. This CDR3 comprises 15 residues. J was trimmed by 6 bases and V by 1 base; bases with no gene match: 7. For the CDR3, the DNA is TGTGCCAGCAGCGTAATTCCACTAGCGGGTCAGACCCAGTACTTC. Protein product: CASSVIPLAGQTQYF.

The rearrangement links TRBV29-1 to TRBJ2-1; possibly TRBD2 for D (6 bases). The CDR3 is 14 residues long. From germline, CDR1 is SQVTM and CDR2 ANQGSEA. Trimming pared 4 bases from V and 3 bases from J, leaving 13 bases between. CDR3 loop: CSVGAPGLYNEQFF. The CDR3 DNA is TGCAGCGTTGGCGCCCCGGGACTCTACAATGAGCAGTTCTTC.

The rearrangement joins TRBV4-1 to TRBJ2-4; 9 bases match TRBD1. Germline CDR1 MGHRA, CDR2 YSYEKL. The CDR3 extends over 17 amino acids. With V trimmed by 0 bases and J by 6 bases, 9 bases remained unmatched. This CDR3 is CASSQEKNRGQGNIQYF. CDR3 nucleotides: TGCGCCAGCAGCCAAGAAAAGAACAGGGGGCAAGGAAACATTCAGTACTTC.

This clone was observed a few times. The chain has TRBV25-1 and TRBJ2-6; TRBD2 matches 7 bases. Unmatched junction bases numbered 1, after V lost 3 bases and J lost 2 bases. The CDR3 has 15 amino acids. Germline loops: CDR1 MGHDK, CDR2 SYGVNS. The CDR3 loop reads CASSEAGAGANVLTF. DNA of the CDR3: TGTGCCAGCAGTGAGGCGGGGGCTGGGGCCAACGTCCTGACTTTC.

Here the CDR3 reads CASSRRQGELYGYTF. The CDR3 nucleotides read TGTGCCAGCAGCCGCAGACAGGGGGAGCTCTATGGCTACACCTTC. The chain carries TRBV4-2 and TRBJ1-2, with 9 bases lining up with TRBD1. Germline loops: CDR1 LGHNA, CDR2 YNFKEQ. Trimming removed 4 bases from V and 4 bases from J; junction bases left unmatched: 7. The length of the CDR3 is 15 residues.

J is TRBJ1-2 and V is TRBV4-2; 7 bases agree with TRBD1. CDR3 length equals 13 residues. The V gene end was trimmed by 0 bases and the J gene end by 8 bases; junction bases not matched to a gene: 3. Germline assignment: CDR1 LGHNA and CDR2 YNFKEQ. The CDR3 reads CASSQDRDSGYTF. The CDR3 nucleotides are TGTGCCAGCAGCCAAGACCGGGACAGCGGCTACACCTTC.

This rearrangement joins TRBV9 to TRBJ2-1, with 8 bases aligning to TRBD2. Germline V gene data show CDR1 as SGDLS and CDR2 as YYNGEE. This CDR3 comprises 14 residues. The trim removed 3 bases at V and 6 bases at J, leaving 5 bases unmatched. In DNA, the CDR3 is TGTGCCAGCAGCGCCTCTCTAGCGGGCAATGAGCAGTTCTTC. This codes for CASSASLAGNEQFF.

The CDR3 loop is CASSQEPNGEKLFF. In nucleotides, the CDR3 is TGCGCCAGCAGCCAGGAGCCAAATGGAGAAAAACTGTTTTTT. The chain employs TRBV4-3 and TRBJ1-4; no definite D call. Trimming removed 3 bases at V and 8 bases at J, with 13 bases between. The CDR3 sequence is 14 residues long. Germline assignment: CDR1 LGHNA and CDR2 YSLEER.

The chain employs TRBV27 and TRBJ1-1; D call uncertain. CDR3 length equals 13 residues. Trimming left V 2 bases short and J 5 bases short, with 9 bases between. Germline CDR1 reads MNHEY; CDR2 reads SMNVEV (reference sequence). Here the CDR3 DNA reads TGTGCCAGCAGTTTAAAGACGAGGACTGAAGCTTTCTTT. This gives the protein CASSLKTRTEAFF.

The chain employs TRBV5-4 and TRBJ1-3; TRBD1 aligns across 9 bases. V lost 5 bases, J lost 2 bases, and 2 bases stayed unmatched. This CDR3 comprises 14 residues. Germline V gene sequence: CDR1 SGHNT, CDR2 YYREEE (reference sequence). The CDR3 bases are TGTGCCAGCAGAAGACAGGGGGCTGGAAACACCATATATTTT. Translation gives CASRRQGAGNTIYF. The full variable domain, completed using reference TRBV5-4 and TRBJ1-3, is ETGVTQSPTHLIKTRGQQVTLRCSSQSGHNTVSWYQQALGQGPQFIFQYYREEENGRGNFPPRFSGLQFPNYSSELNVNALELDDSALYLCASRRQGAGNTIYFGEGSWLTVV.

Concerning this clone: Its ends do not fully match the called genes, so a read error is possible. Additional DNA sequences in this sample encode the identical CDR3. The chain recombines TRBV7-8 with TRBJ1-2, with D possibly matching TRBD1 (5 bases). The CDR3 runs 13 residues. Germline V gene data show CDR1 as SGHVS and CDR2 as FQNEAQ. CDR3 sequence reads: CASSFDSNYGYTF. In DNA form, the CDR3 reads TGTGCCAGTAGCTTTGACAGTAACTATGGCTACACCTTC.

The chain combines TRBV25-1 with TRBJ1-5; D is unclear. CDR3 length equals 13 residues. Looked up from germline, CDR1 is MGHDK and CDR2 is SYGVNS. V was trimmed by 1 base and J by 5 bases, leaving 6 bases between them. The CDR3 is CASSESFYQPQHF. Written as DNA, the CDR3 is TGTGCCAGCAGTGAATCCTTTTATCAGCCCCAGCATTTT.

The CDR3 nucleotides read TGTGCCAGCTCACCACCGTCGCGGCGGGGCTACACCTTC. The encoded protein is CASSPPSRRGYTF. This rearrangement joins TRBV18 to TRBJ1-2; no clear D gene. Germline loops: CDR1 KGHSH, CDR2 LQKENI. Between the trimmed V and J ends, which lost 0 bases and 8 bases, there was a span of 10 bases. The CDR3 spans 13 residues. Supplemented by reference TRBV18 and TRBJ1-2, the full variable domain reads NAGVMQNPRHLVRRRGQEARLRCSPMKGHSHVYWYRQLPEEGLKFMVYLQKENIIDESGMPKERFSAEFPKEGPSILRIQQVVRGDSAAYFCASSPPSRRGYTFGSGTRLTVV.

This clone came up a few times. The chain recombines TRBV5-4 with TRBJ2-1; D unclear. The germline V and J ends were trimmed by 4 bases and 6 bases, with 14 bases remaining between them. The CDR3 loop spans 14 amino acids. CDR1 and CDR2 from the germline V gene are SGHNT and YYREEE (reference sequence). CDR3: CASSQDFRGNEQFF. In nucleotides, the CDR3 is TGTGCCAGCAGCCAAGATTTCCGCGGCAATGAGCAGTTCTTC.

The rearrangement uses TRBV10-3 and TRBJ2-7; 9 bases align to TRBD1. Trimming at V came to 3 bases and at J to 3 bases, leaving 15 bases not matched to a gene. Per the germline V gene, CDR1 is ENHRY and CDR2 is SYGVKD. The CDR3 extends over 18 amino acids. CDR3 region: CAISDNPGQGQGGYEQYF. In DNA form, the CDR3 reads TGTGCCATCAGTGACAACCCGGGACAGGGTCAGGGAGGCTACGAGCAGTACTTC.

This clone was seen only once. The rearrangement joins TRBV5-6 to TRBJ2-3; D gene ambiguous. The CDR3 spans 14 residues. V lost 1 base and J 2 bases, leaving 8 bases between the germline ends. The germline CDR1 and CDR2 sequences are SGHDT and YYEEEE. This CDR3 is CASSLIRDTDTQYF. The CDR3 region has the DNA TGTGCCAGCAGCTTGATACGAGACACAGATACGCAGTATTTT.

V gene TRBV5-4 combines with J gene TRBJ2-2; a possible D gene is TRBD1 (5 bases). In germline, CDR1 is SGHNT, CDR2 YYREEE (reference sequence). This CDR3 contains 15 residues. The germline V and J ends were trimmed by 4 bases and 0 bases, with 10 bases remaining between them. CDR3 residues: CASSQGVTNTGELFF. In DNA, the CDR3 is TGTGCCAGCAGCCAAGGGGTAACGAACACCGGGGAGCTGTTTTTT.

This clone was seen only a few times. This chain connects TRBV7-8 to TRBJ2-7, with a tentative D call TRBD1 (6 bases). CDR3 length: 15 amino acids. The V end lost 1 base, the J end lost 2 bases, and 12 bases lay between the germline ends. CDR1 and CDR2 from the germline V gene are SGHVS and FQNEAQ. In nucleotides, the CDR3 is TGTGCCAGCAGCTTAGTCCCAGCAGGGGCCTACGAGCAGTACTTC. Translating it yields CASSLVPAGAYEQYF.

The chain uses TRBV28 and TRBJ2-7; 8 bases align to TRBD1. The germline CDR1 and CDR2 sequences are MDHEN and SYDVKM. V trimming: 3 bases; J trimming: 7 bases; junction bases outside the gene matches: 14. The CDR3 extends over 16 amino acids. CDR3 sequence (DNA): TGTGCCAGCAGTTTGGTGCCGGGCAGGGGGCGCGGGGAGCAGTACTTC. Protein product: CASSLVPGRGRGEQYF.